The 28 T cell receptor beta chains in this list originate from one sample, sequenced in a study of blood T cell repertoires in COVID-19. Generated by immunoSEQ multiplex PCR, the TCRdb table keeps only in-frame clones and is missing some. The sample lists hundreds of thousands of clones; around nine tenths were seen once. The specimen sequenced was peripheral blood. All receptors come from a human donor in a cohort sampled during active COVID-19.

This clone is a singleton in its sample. CDR3 sequence: CSVESKVRVNTEAFF. The CDR3, as DNA: TGCAGCGTTGAATCCAAGGTGAGGGTGAACACTGAAGCTTTCTTT. The V and J genes are TRBV29-1 and TRBJ1-1; D gene unclear. V was pared by 2 bases and J by 0 bases, with 13 bases between. CDR1 is SQVTM, CDR2 ANQGSEA, per germline. CDR3 length equals 15 residues.

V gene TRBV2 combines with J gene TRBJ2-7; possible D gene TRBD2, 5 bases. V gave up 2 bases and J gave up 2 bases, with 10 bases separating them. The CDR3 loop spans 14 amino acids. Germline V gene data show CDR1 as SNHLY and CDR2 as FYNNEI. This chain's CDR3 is CASSESGGAYEQYF. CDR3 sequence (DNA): TGTGCCAGCAGTGAATCAGGAGGAGCCTACGAGCAGTACTTC.

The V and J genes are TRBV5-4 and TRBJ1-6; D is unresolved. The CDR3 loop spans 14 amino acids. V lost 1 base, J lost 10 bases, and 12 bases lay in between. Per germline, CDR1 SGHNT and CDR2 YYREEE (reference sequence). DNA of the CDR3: TGTGCCAGCAGCTTGCTTCCAAGCGTCTCACCCCTCCACTTT. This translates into CASSLLPSVSPLHF.

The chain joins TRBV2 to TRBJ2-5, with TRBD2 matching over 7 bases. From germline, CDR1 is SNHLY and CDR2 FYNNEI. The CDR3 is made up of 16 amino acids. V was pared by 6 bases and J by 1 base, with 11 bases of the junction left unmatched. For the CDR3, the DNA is TGTGCCAGCAGCGAGTCCTCGGCTAGCGGCCAAGAGACCCAGTACTTC. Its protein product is CASSESSASGQETQYF.

CDR3 sequence reads: CASSMGASGAYEQYF. In DNA, the CDR3 is TGTGCCAGCAGCATGGGGGCTAGCGGGGCCTACGAGCAGTACTTC. The chain couples TRBV3-1 (or the pseudogene TRBV3-2) to TRBJ2-7; 9 bases fit TRBD2. Per germline, CDR1 LGHDT and CDR2 YNNKEL (reference sequence). This CDR3 has 15 amino acids. V gave up 5 bases and J gave up 2 bases; unmatched junction bases: 7.

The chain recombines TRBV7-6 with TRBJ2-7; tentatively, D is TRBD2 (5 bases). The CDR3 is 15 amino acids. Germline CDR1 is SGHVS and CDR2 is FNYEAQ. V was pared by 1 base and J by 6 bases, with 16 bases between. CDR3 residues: CASSLGSPGNSEQYF. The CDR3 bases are TGTGCCAGCAGCTTAGGTTCGCCCGGGAATTCCGAGCAGTACTTC.

CDR3 residues: CASSFGFRQGTYGYTF. CDR3 DNA: TGTGCCAGCAGCTTCGGATTCCGACAGGGGACCTATGGCTACACCTTC. This chain links TRBV7-9 with TRBJ1-2; 8 nucleotides match TRBD1. V was pared by 3 bases and J by 4 bases, with 10 bases of the junction left unmatched. This CDR3 region has 16 residues. CDR1 SEHNR and CDR2 FQNEAQ come from the germline V gene (reference sequence).

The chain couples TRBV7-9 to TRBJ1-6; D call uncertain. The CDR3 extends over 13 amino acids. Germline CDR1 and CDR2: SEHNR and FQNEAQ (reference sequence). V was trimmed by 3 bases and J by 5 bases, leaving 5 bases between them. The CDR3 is CASSFGDNSPLHF. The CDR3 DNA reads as TGTGCCAGCAGCTTCGGAGATAATTCACCCCTCCACTTT. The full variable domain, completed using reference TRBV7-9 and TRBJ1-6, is DTGVSQNPRHKITKRGQNVTFRCDPISEHNRLYWYRQTLGQGPEFLTYFQNEAQLEKSRLLSDRFSAERPKGSFSTLEIQRTEQGDSAMYLCASSFGDNSPLHFGNGTRLTVT.

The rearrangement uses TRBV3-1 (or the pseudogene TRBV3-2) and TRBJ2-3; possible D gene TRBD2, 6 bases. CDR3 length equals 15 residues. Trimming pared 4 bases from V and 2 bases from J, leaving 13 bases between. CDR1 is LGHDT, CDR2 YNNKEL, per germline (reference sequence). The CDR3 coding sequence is TGTGCCAGCAGCCCGAATTCGGGAGTCACAGATACGCAGTATTTT. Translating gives CASSPNSGVTDTQYF.

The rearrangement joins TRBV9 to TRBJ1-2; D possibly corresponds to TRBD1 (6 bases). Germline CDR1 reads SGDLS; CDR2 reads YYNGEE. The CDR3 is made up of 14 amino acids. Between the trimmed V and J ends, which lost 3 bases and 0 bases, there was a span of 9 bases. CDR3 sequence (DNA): TGTGCCAGCAGCGGAGGACAGACTAACTATGGCTACACCTTC. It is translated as CASSGGQTNYGYTF.

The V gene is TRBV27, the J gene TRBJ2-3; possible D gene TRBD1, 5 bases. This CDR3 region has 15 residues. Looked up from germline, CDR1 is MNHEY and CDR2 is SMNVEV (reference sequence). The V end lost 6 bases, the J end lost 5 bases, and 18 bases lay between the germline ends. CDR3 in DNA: TGTGCCAGCAGCTACCCACCAGGGTCCGGAGATACGCAGTATTTT. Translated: CASSYPPGSGDTQYF.

CDR3: CASSLPATGGFSEQYF. The CDR3 DNA follows: TGTGCCAGCAGCTTGCCGGCGACAGGGGGCTTCTCCGAGCAGTACTTC. The gene calls are TRBV5-6 and TRBJ2-7; 10 positions match TRBD1. The germline CDR1 and CDR2 sequences are SGHDT and YYEEEE. This CDR3 has 16 residues. The V segment lost 1 base and the J segment 6 bases; nucleotides outside the gene matches: 10.

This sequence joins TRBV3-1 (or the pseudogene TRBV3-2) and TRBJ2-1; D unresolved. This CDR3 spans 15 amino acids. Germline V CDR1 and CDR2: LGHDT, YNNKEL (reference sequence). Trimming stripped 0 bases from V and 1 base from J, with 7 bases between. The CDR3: CASSQDPNSYNEQFF. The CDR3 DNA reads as TGTGCCAGCAGCCAAGATCCTAATTCCTACAATGAGCAGTTCTTC.

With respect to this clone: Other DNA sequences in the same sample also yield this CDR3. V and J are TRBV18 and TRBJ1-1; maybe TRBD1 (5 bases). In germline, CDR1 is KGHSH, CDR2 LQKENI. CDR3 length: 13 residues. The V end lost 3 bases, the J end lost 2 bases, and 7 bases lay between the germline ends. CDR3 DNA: TGTGCCAGCTCACCCCAGGGTAACACTGAAGCTTTCTTT. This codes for CASSPQGNTEAFF.

Here the CDR3 DNA reads TGTGCCACCAGTGATCACCCCGGACTAGGCCCTTACAATGAGCAGTTCTTC. The encoded protein is CATSDHPGLGPYNEQFF. The genes are TRBV24-1 and TRBJ2-1, with 7 bases aligning to TRBD2. This CDR3 contains 17 residues. V trimming: 3 bases; J trimming: 4 bases; junction bases outside the gene matches: 11. CDR1 and CDR2 from the germline V gene are KGHDR and SFDVKD.

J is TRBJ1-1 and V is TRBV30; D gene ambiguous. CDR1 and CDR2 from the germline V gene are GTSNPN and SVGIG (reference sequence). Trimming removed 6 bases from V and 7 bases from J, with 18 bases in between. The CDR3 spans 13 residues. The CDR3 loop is CACRGHISREAFF. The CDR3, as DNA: TGTGCCTGTCGAGGGCACATCTCCCGTGAAGCTTTCTTT. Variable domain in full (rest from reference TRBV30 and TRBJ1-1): SQTIHQWPATLVQPVGSPLSLECTVEGTSNPNLYWYRQAAGRGLQLLFYSVGIGQISSEVPQNLSASRPQDRQFILSSKKLLLSDSGFYLCACRGHISREAFFGQGTRLTVV.

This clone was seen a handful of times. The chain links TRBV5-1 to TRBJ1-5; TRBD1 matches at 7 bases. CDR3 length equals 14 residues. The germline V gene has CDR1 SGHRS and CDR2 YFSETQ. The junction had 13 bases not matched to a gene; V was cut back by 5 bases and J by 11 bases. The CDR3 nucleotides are TGCGCCAGCAGGGAGGGGCAGGCCCAGGGGGCCCAGCATTTT. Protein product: CASREGQAQGAQHF. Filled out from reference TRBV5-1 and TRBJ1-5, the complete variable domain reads KAGVTQTPRYLIKTRGQQVTLSCSPISGHRSVSWYQQTPGQGLQFLFEYFSETQRNKGNFPGRFSGRQFSNSRSEMNVSTLELGDSALYLCASREGQAQGAQHFGDGTRLSIL.

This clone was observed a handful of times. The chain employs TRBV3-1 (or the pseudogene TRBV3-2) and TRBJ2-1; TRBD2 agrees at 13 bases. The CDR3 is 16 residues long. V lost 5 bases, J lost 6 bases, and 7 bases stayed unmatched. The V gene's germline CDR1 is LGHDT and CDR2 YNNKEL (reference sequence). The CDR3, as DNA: TGTGCCAGCAGCTCCCGACTAGCGGGGGGTCTCAATGAGCAGTTCTTC. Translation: CASSSRLAGGLNEQFF.

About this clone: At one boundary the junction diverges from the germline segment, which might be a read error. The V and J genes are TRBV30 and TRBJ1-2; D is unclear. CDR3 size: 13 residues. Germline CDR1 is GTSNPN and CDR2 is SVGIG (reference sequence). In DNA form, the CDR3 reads TGTGCCTGGAGTGTAGAAGTACCGACTTCAAATCGCTTC. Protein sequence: CAWSVEVPTSNRF.

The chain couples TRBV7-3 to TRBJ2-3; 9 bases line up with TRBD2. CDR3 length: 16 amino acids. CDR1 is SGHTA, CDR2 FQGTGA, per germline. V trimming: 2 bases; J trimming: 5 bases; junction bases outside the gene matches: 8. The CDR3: CASSLRSSGMGDTQYF. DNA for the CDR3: TGTGCCAGCAGCTTACGCTCTAGCGGGATGGGAGATACGCAGTATTTT.

The DNA of the CDR3 is TGTGCCAGCAGTTTCGTCGGGTTCGAGCAGTACTTC. It codes for CASSFVGFEQYF. The gene calls are TRBV27 and TRBJ2-7; D not certain. CDR1 and CDR2 from the germline V gene are MNHEY and SMNVEV (reference sequence). This CDR3 region has 12 residues. V lost 3 bases to trimming and J lost 6 bases, with 9 bases between them.

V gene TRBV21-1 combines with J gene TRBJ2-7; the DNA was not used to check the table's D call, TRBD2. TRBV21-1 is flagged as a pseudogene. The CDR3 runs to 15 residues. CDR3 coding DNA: TGTGCCAGCAGCAATCGTAGCGGGGGGGAGTTTGAGCAGTACTTC. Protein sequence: CASSNRSGGEFEQYF.

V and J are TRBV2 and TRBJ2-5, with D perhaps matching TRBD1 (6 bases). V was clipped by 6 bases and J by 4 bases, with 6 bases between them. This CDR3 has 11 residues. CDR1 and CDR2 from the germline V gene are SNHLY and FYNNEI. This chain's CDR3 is CASSRGETQYF. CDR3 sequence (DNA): TGTGCCAGCAGCAGGGGAGAGACCCAGTACTTC.

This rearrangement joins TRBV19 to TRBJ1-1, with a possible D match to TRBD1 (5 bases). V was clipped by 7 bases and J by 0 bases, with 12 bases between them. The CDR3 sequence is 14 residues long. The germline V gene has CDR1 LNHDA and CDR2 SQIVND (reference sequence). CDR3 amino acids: CASNGGVMNTEAFF. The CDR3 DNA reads TGTGCCAGTAATGGGGGGGTCATGAACACTGAAGCTTTCTTT.

This CDR3 reads CASSSRGLTPQNIQYF. For the CDR3, the DNA is TGTGCCAGCAGTTCCAGGGGCCTGACCCCTCAAAACATTCAGTACTTC. V and J are TRBV6-5 and TRBJ2-4; D may be TRBD1 (6 bases). Deletions cut 4 bases from V and 5 bases from J, with 18 bases between. The CDR3 contains 16 residues. Germline V gene data show CDR1 as MNHEY and CDR2 as SVGAGI.

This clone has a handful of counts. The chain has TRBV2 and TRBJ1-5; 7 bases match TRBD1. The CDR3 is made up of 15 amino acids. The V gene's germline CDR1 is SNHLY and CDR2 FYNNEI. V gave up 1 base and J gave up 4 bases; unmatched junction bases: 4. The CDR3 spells CASSEDRGANQPQHF. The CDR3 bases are TGTGCCAGCAGTGAAGACAGGGGCGCGAATCAGCCCCAGCATTTT.

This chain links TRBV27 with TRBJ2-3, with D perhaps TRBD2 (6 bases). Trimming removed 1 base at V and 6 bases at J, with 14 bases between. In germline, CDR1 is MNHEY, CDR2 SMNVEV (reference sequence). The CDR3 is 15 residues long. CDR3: CASSLLGEAGDTQYF. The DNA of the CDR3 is TGTGCCAGCAGTTTATTAGGGGAGGCAGGGGATACGCAGTATTTT.

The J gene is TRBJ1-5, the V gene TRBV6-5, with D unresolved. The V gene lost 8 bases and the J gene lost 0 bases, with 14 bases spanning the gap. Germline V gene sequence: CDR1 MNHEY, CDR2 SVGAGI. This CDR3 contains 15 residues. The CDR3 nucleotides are TGTGCCAGCGATCCGATGAGAAATAGCAATCAGCCCCAGCATTTT. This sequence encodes CASDPMRNSNQPQHF.